One T cell receptor beta chain is described in this entry. The sample has other DNA sequences that encode this CDR3 too. The sample belongs to a study of shared clonotypes between healthy human individuals. The ends were cut back, 4 bases at V and 7 bases at J, with 5 bases in the middle. CDR1 is MNHNY and CDR2 is SVGAGI in the germline V gene (reference sequence). This CDR3 has 11 amino acids. Clones were read by immunoSEQ multiplex PCR, and TCRdb kept only the in-frame ones, dropping some. The table shows approximately 1.4 million clones, with 98% occurring only once. This rearrangement joins TRBV6-6 to TRBJ1-5; D not certain. Sequenced: naive CD4+ T cells sorted from blood. The subset: CD45RA+ positively selected. The TCR sequence derives from a man in his thirties or forties in good health. CDR3 in DNA: TGTGCCAGCAGTTCAGGACAGCCCCAGCATTTT. Its protein is CASSSGQPQHF.